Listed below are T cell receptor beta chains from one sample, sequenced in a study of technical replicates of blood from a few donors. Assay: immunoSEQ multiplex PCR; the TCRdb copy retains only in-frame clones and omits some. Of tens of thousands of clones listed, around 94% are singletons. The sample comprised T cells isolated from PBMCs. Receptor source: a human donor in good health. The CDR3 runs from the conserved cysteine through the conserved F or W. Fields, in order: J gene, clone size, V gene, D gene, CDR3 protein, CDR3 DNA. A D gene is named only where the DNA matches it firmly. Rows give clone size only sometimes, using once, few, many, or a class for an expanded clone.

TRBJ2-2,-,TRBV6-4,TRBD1,CASSRQGADTGELFF,TGTGCCAGCAGCAGACAGGGGGCGGACACCGGGGAGCTGTTTTTT
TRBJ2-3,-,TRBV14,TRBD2,CASSQDWTRWDTQYF,TGTGCCAGCAGCCAAGATTGGACTAGGTGGGATACGCAGTATTTT
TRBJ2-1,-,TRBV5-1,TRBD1,CASSLLGQGPNEQFF,TGCGCCAGCAGCCTCCTGGGACAGGGTCCCAATGAGCAGTTCTTC
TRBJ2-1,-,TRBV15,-,CATSRDSRGNEQFF,TGTGCCACCAGCAGAGATAGTCGAGGGAATGAGCAGTTCTTC
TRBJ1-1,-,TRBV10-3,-,CAIKGVGTEAFF,TGTGCCATCAAAGGGGTTGGCACTGAAGCTTTCTTT
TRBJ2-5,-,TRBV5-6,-,CASSLYSLQETQYF,TGTGCCAGCAGCTTATACAGCTTACAAGAGACCCAGTACTTC
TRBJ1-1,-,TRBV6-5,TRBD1,CASSYSMTGTDTEAFF,TGTGCCAGCAGTTACTCGATGACCGGGACAGACACTGAAGCTTTCTTT
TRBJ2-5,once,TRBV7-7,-,CASSLIPGVSETQYF,TGTGCCAGCAGCTTAATCCCGGGAGTATCAGAGACCCAGTACTTC
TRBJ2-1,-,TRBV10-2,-,CASRQLGSYNEQFF,TGCGCCAGCCGACAGCTGGGCTCCTACAATGAGCAGTTCTTC
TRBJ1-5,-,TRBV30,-,CACDLSGGNQPQHF,TGTGCCTGCGATTTATCGGGGGGCAATCAGCCCCAGCATTTT
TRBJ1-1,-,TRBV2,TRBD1,CASRRTGNTEAFF,TGTGCCAGCAGGCGGACAGGGAACACTGAAGCTTTCTTT
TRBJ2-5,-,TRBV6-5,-,CASTRGETQYF,TGTGCCAGCACCAGGGGAGAGACCCAGTACTTC
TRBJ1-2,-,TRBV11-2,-,CASSFDRGSYGYTF,TGTGCCAGCAGCTTTGACAGAGGATCGTATGGCTACACCTTC
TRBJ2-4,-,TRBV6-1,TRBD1,CASSDRGSLAKNIQYF,TGTGCCAGCAGTGACAGGGGGTCTCTAGCCAAAAACATTCAGTACTTC
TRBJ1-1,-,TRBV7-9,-,CASRTVMNTEAFF,TGTGCCAGCCGGACTGTCATGAACACTGAAGCTTTCTTT
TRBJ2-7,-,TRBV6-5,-,CASSRSGGEQYF,TGTGCCAGCAGCCGATCTGGAGGCGAGCAGTACTTC
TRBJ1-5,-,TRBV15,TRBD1,CATSRHRDSPYSNQPQHF,TGTGCCACCAGCAGACACCGGGACAGTCCTTATAGCAATCAGCCCCAGCATTTT
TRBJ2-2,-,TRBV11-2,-,CASSLGSLAPGELFF,TGTGCCAGCAGCTTAGGATCCCTAGCACCCGGGGAGCTGTTTTTT
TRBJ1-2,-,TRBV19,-,CASSQGGYGYTF,TGTGCCAGTAGCCAGGGTGGCTATGGCTACACCTTC
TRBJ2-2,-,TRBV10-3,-,CAIREQGRELFF,TGTGCCATCAGGGAACAGGGAAGGGAGCTGTTTTTT
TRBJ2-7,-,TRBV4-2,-,CASRWARDTSYEQYF,TGTGCCAGCAGATGGGCTCGGGACACCTCCTACGAGCAGTACTTC
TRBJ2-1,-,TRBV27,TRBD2,CASSSKRGSSYNEQFF,TGTGCCAGCAGTTCCAAGCGGGGGAGCTCCTACAATGAGCAGTTCTTC
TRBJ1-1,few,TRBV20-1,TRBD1,CSAPGQGEAFF,TGCAGTGCTCCGGGACAGGGAGAAGCTTTCTTT
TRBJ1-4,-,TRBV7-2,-,CASSLVTELNEKLFF,TGTGCCAGCAGCTTAGTAACAGAACTTAATGAAAAACTGTTTTTT
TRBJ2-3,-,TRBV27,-,CASSLSPARRGKTDTQYF,TGTGCCAGCAGTTTATCGCCCGCCCGAAGGGGGAAAACAGATACGCAGTATTTT
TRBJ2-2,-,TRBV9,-,CASSVDRETFNTGELFF,TGTGCCAGCAGCGTAGATAGGGAGACTTTTAACACCGGGGAGCTGTTTTTT
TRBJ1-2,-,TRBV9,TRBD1,CASERGDRSFGGYGYTF,TGTGCCAGTGAGCGGGGGGACAGATCGTTCGGGGGGTATGGCTACACCTTC
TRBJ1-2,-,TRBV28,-,CASSPNRGSYGYTF,TGTGCCAGCAGCCCAAACCGAGGGAGCTATGGCTACACCTTC
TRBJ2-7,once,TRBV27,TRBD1,CASSLGQGDEQYF,TGTGCCAGCAGTTTAGGACAGGGGGACGAGCAGTACTTC
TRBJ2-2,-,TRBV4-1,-,CASSQANLIVAGELFF,TGCGCCAGCAGCCAAGCTAACCTGATAGTAGCCGGGGAGCTGTTTTTT
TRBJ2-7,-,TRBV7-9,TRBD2,CGSGGDSHEQYF,TGTGGTAGCGGGGGAGATTCCCACGAGCAGTACTTC
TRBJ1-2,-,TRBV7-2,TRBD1,CASSLKTGSGYTF,TGTGCCAGCAGCTTAAAGACAGGGAGCGGCTACACCTTC
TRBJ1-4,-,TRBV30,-,CAWSVSRTDYNEKLFF,TGTGCCTGGAGTGTTAGCAGGACAGACTACAATGAAAAACTGTTTTTT
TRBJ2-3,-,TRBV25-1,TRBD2,CASSPRTSGGTDTQYF,TGTGCCAGCAGTCCCCGGACTAGCGGAGGCACAGATACGCAGTATTTT
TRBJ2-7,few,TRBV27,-,CASSFSRTYEQYF,TGTGCCAGCAGTTTTAGCCGAACCTACGAGCAGTACTTC
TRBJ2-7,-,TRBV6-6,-,CASWGQGSGWQYF,-
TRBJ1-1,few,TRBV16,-,CASSQVRGLNTEAFF,TGTGCCAGCAGCCAGGTTAGGGGCCTGAACACTGAAGCTTTCTTT
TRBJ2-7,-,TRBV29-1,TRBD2,CSVSNSGRAAEQYF,TGCAGCGTTTCGAATAGCGGGAGGGCTGCCGAGCAGTACTTC
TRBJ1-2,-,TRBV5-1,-,CASSRGVTGIGYTF,TGCGCCAGCAGCCGAGGGGTAACAGGGATCGGCTACACCTTC
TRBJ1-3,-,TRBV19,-,CASNEKGNTIYF,TGTGCCAGTAATGAGAAGGGGAACACCATATATTTT
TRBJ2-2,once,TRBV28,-,CASSFVFRGRGNTGELFF,TGTGCCAGCAGTTTTGTTTTCAGGGGCAGAGGGAACACCGGGGAGCTGTTTTTT
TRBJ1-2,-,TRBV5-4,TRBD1,CASSFSGQAGYTF,TGTGCCAGCAGCTTTTCCGGACAGGCTGGCTACACCTTC
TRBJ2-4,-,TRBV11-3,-,CASSSTDGGAKNIQYF,TGTGCCAGCAGCTCGACGGACGGAGGCGCCAAAAACATTCAGTACTTC
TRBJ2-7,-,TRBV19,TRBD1,CASSKDRLDYEQYF,TGTGCCAGTAGTAAGGACAGGTTGGACTACGAGCAGTACTTC
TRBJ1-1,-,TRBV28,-,CASSGGLRLQEAFF,TGTGCCAGCAGCGGGGGACTTAGACTACAAGAAGCTTTCTTT
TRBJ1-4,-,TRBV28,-,CATSPGQSNEKLFF,TGTGCCACCTCACCCGGACAGAGTAATGAAAAACTGTTTTTT
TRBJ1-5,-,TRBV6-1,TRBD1,CASSGTGGDGPQHF,TGTGCCAGCAGTGGGACAGGGGGGGATGGGCCCCAGCATTTT
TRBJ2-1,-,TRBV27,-,CASSLSDSTEQFF,TGTGCCAGCAGTTTATCGGACTCTACTGAGCAGTTCTTC
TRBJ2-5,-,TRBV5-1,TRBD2,CASSLVLAGGQETQYF,TGCGCCAGCAGCTTGGTATTGGCGGGGGGGCAAGAGACCCAGTACTTC
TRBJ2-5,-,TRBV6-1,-,CASSERDSPAETQYF,TGTGCCAGCAGTGAGCGGGACAGTCCGGCGGAGACCCAGTACTTC
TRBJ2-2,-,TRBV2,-,CASNEQATGELFF,TGTGCCAGCAATGAACAGGCCACCGGGGAGCTGTTTTTT
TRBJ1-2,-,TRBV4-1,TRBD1,CASSQGGGTGAYGYTF,TGCGCCAGCAGCCAAGGGGGCGGGACAGGGGCCTATGGCTACACCTTC
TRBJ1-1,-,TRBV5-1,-,CASSMGQGYTEAFF,TGCGCCAGCAGCATGGGTCAGGGATACACTGAAGCTTTCTTT
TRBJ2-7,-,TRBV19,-,CASSKLGGATYEQYF,TGTGCCAGTAGTAAGTTGGGCGGGGCGACCTACGAGCAGTACTTC